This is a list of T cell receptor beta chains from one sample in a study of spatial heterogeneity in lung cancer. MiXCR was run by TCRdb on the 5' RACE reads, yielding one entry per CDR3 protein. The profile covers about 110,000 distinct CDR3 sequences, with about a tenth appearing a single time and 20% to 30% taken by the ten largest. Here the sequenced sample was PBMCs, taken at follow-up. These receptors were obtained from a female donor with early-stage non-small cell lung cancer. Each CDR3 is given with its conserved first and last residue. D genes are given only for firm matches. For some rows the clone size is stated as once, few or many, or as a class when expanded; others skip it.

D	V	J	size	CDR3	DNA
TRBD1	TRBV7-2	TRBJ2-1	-	CASSLMGQAYNEQFF	TGTGCCAGCAGCTTAATGGGACAGGCCTACAATGAGCAGTTCTTC
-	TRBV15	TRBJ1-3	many	CATSRDAPGRLSGNTIYF	TGTGCCACCAGCAGAGATGCCCCCGGGAGACTCTCTGGAAACACCATATATTTT
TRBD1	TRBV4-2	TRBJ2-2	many	CASSQVKATGANTGELFF	TGTGCCAGCAGCCAAGTGAAGGCCACAGGGGCGAACACCGGGGAGCTGTTTTTT
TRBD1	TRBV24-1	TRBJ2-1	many	CATSEGTGGLDEQFF	TGTGCCACCAGTGAAGGGACAGGGGGCCTGGATGAGCAGTTCTTC
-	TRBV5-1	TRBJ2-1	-	CASSSLTYNEQFF	TGCGCCAGCAGCTCTCTTACCTACAATGAGCAGTTCTTC
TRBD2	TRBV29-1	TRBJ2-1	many	CSVGPSGRGNEQFF	TGCAGCGTCGGTCCTAGCGGGAGGGGCAATGAGCAGTTCTTC
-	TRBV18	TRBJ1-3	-	CASSRPAGHSFSGNTIYF	TGTGCCAGCTCTCGACCGGCGGGACACTCTTTCTCTGGAAACACCATATATTTT
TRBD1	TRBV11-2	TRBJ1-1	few	CASSYDRVNTEAFF	TGTGCCAGCAGCTACGACAGGGTTAACACTGAAGCTTTCTTT
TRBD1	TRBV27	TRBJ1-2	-	CASSRTGTGRIANYGYTF	TGTGCCAGCAGCCGCACCGGGACAGGGAGGATTGCTAACTATGGCTACACCTTC
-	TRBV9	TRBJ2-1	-	CASSVTPFDDEQFF	TGTGCCAGCAGCGTAACCCCCTTCGACGATGAGCAGTTCTTC
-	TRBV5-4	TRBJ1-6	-	CASSFDRINSPLHF	TGTGCCAGCAGCTTTGACAGGATAAATTCACCCCTCCACTTT
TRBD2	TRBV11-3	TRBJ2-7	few	CASSPGLESYEQYF	TGTGCCAGCAGCCCCGGACTAGAATCCTACGAGCAGTACTTC
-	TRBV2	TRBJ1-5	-	CASSDGYSNQPQHF	TGTGCCAGCAGTGACGGTTATAGCAATCAGCCCCAGCATTTT
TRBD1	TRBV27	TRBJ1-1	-	CASSFRILRGQRSATEAFF	TGTGCCAGCAGTTTTCGGATCTTAAGGGGGCAGCGATCTGCCACTGAAGCTTTCTTT
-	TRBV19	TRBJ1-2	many	CASSISAGLFYDYGYTF	TGTGCCAGTAGTATTTCCGCAGGGTTATTCTACGACTATGGCTACACCTTC
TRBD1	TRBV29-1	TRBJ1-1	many	CSVRDRGAETEAFF	TGCAGCGTCCGGGACAGGGGTGCGGAAACTGAAGCTTTCTTT
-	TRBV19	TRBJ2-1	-	CASSIAKNSYNEQFF	TGTGCCAGTAGTATAGCGAAAAATTCCTACAATGAGCAGTTCTTC
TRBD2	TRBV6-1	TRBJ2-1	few	CASTRGLAGGSSYNEQFF	TGTGCCAGCACAAGGGGCCTAGCGGGAGGAAGCTCCTACAATGAGCAGTTCTTC
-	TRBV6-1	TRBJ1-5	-	CASSGGGSYQPQHF	TGTGCCAGCAGTGGGGGCGGCAGCTATCAGCCCCAGCATTTT
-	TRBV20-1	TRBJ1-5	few	CSARGPGGSHQPQHF	TGCAGTGCTAGAGGGCCGGGGGGATCCCATCAGCCCCAGCATTTT
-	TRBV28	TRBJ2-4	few	CASSTSGALFKNIQYF	TGTGCCAGCAGCACTTCAGGGGCCCTCTTCAAAAACATTCAGTACTTC
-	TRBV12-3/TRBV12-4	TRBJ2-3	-	CASSFYQGTSTDTQYF	TGTGCCAGCAGTTTCTACCAGGGAACTAGCACAGATACGCAGTATTTT
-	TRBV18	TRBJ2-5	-	CASSTGSAETQYF	TGTGCCAGCTCAACAGGGTCCGCAGAGACCCAGTACTTC
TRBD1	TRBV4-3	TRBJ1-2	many	CASSQDRDRVFPGYTF	TGCGCCAGCAGCCAAGATCGAGACAGGGTCTTTCCTGGCTACACCTTC
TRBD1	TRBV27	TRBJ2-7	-	CASSEMPDRGYEQYF	TGTGCCAGCAGCGAAATGCCGGACAGGGGTTACGAGCAGTACTTC
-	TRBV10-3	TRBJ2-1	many	CAISDLSNGEQFF	TGTGCCATCAGTGACCTTAGCAATGGTGAGCAGTTCTTC
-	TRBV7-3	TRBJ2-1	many	CASSPGDQINEQFF	TGTGCCAGCAGCCCTGGGGACCAAATCAATGAGCAGTTCTTC
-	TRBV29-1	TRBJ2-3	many	CSVPRGVGTDTQYF	TGCAGCGTTCCCAGGGGCGTGGGCACAGATACGCAGTATTTT
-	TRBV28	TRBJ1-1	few	CASSRDQNTEAFF	TGTGCCAGCAGTCGAGACCAGAACACTGAAGCTTTCTTT
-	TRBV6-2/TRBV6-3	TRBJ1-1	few	CASRRMGTEAFF	TGTGCCAGCCGGCGGATGGGCACTGAAGCTTTCTTT
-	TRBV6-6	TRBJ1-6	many	CASSYDGRSGLLLNSPLHF	TGTGCCAGCAGTTACGATGGCAGGTCCGGTTTATTGCTCAATTCACCCCTCCACTTT
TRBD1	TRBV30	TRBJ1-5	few	CAWSEGTGRGNQPQHF	TGTGCCTGGAGCGAAGGGACAGGGAGGGGTAATCAGCCCCAGCATTTT
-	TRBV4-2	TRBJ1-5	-	CASSQDPPGTSNQPQHF	TGTGCCAGCAGCCAAGACCCCCCCGGGACATCCAATCAGCCCCAGCATTTT
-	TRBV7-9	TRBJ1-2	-	CASSLVSANYAYTF	TGTGCCAGCAGCTTAGTATCAGCTAACTATGCCTACACCTTC
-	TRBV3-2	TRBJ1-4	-	CASSQDRGQGCEKLFF	TGTGCCAGCAGCCAAGATCGGGGACAGGGGTGTGAAAAACTGTTTTTT
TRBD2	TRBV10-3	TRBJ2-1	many	CAIRGLAGADNEQFF	TGTGCCATCAGGGGACTAGCGGGAGCCGACAATGAGCAGTTCTTC
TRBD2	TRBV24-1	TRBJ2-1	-	CATSDPGRTSSAEQFF	TGTGCCACCAGTGACCCCGGCCGGACTAGCTCAGCTGAGCAGTTCTTC
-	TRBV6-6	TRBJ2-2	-	CASTNRFEANTGELFF	TGTGCCAGCACCAACCGGTTCGAGGCGAACACCGGGGAGCTGTTTTTT
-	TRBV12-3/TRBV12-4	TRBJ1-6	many	CASSFARNSPLHF	TGTGCCAGCAGTTTTGCCAGGAATTCACCCCTCCACTTT
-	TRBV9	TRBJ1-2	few	CASSFRQAPYGYTF	TGTGCCAGCAGCTTCCGACAGGCCCCCTATGGCTACACCTTC
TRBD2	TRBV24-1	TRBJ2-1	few	CATSELGLAGDSEQFF	TGTGCCACCAGTGAGTTGGGACTAGCGGGAGATAGTGAGCAGTTCTTC
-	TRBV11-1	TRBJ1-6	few	CASSSRQNSPLHF	TGTGCCAGCAGCTCCAGACAGAATTCACCCCTCCACTTT